This T cell receptor beta chain came from a study of blood T cell repertoires in COVID-19. Study context: Italy, Spain and the United States were the sources of the convalescent and acute COVID-19 samples. T cells, B-cell-depleted T cells, or PBMCs supplied cDNA or gDNA.

The CDR3 contains 17 residues. The germline CDR1 and CDR2 sequences are LGHDT and YNNKEL (reference sequence). V was clipped by 3 bases and J by 2 bases, with 14 bases between them. Using immunoSEQ multiplex PCR, the repertoire was profiled, and TCRdb retains in-frame clones only, with some absent. The profile covers roughly 250,000 clones, with about 91% appearing a single time and around 1.2% taken by the ten largest. The source material was PBMCs or T cells enriched from blood (not recorded which). The chain joins TRBV3-1 (or the pseudogene TRBV3-2) to TRBJ1-6, with a weak D call TRBD1 (5 bases). The TCR was taken from a woman aged 40 to 55 with acute COVID-19. The CDR3 region has the DNA TGTGCCAGCAGCCACAGGGCACAAAGCCCCTATAATTCACCCCTCCACTTT. It is translated as CASSHRAQSPYNSPLHF.